This TCR beta chain was captured by sequencing in a study of cytomegalovirus exposure and HLA in healthy donors. As for this clone: Antigen unknown.

Assay: immunoSEQ multiplex PCR; the TCRdb copy retains only in-frame clones and omits some. The sample records fewer than 200,000 clones, 86% being singletons. Between the trimmed V and J ends, which lost 1 base and 0 bases, there was a span of 14 bases. The CDR3 extends over 16 amino acids. The V gene's germline CDR1 is SGHDT and CDR2 YYEEEE. Findings and limits, study-wide: In a later analysis, first-cohort TCR clusters were found to tend to co-occur in the 100 to 150 validation repertoires. The authors confirmed in vitro that a few CMV-associated chains were specific for CMV antigens.

The chain couples TRBV5-6 to TRBJ2-7; no clear D gene. The sample consisted of PBMCs. The sequence came from a woman in her 30s in good health and CMV-seronegative. CDR3 bases: TGTGCCAGCAGCTTGTTCTGGTTTGCGCCCTCCTACGAGCAGTACTTC. Protein product: CASSLFWFAPSYEQYF.